The source of this T cell receptor beta chain is a study of T cell repertoires in cytomegalovirus infection. Study as a whole: It can be stated that public TCR beta signatures indicated CMV infection as well as a matching HLA type. Study-wide points: CMV carriers having the relevant HLA were flagged by cumulative public TCR beta family frequency.

TCRdb independently ran MiXCR on the reads; one entry per CDR3 protein. The sample holds about 180,000 distinct CDR3 sequences, about 17% seen once. Notes on this clonotype: The target antigen is unknown.

The CDR3 has 14 residues. Per germline, CDR1 SGHAT and CDR2 FQNNGV. Deletions cut 6 bases from V and 0 bases from J, with 11 bases between. The genes are TRBV11-2 and TRBJ1-1, with D possibly matching TRBD1 (6 bases). The TCR comes from a human donor in good health (CMV status not recorded). Some clones in this sample may be carry-over from other donors' samples. Sequencing input: CD8+ T cells from PBMCs. The CDR3: CASRRGRLNTEAFF. The CDR3 DNA reads TGTGCCAGCAGGCGGGGGCGCCTGAACACTGAAGCTTTCTTT.